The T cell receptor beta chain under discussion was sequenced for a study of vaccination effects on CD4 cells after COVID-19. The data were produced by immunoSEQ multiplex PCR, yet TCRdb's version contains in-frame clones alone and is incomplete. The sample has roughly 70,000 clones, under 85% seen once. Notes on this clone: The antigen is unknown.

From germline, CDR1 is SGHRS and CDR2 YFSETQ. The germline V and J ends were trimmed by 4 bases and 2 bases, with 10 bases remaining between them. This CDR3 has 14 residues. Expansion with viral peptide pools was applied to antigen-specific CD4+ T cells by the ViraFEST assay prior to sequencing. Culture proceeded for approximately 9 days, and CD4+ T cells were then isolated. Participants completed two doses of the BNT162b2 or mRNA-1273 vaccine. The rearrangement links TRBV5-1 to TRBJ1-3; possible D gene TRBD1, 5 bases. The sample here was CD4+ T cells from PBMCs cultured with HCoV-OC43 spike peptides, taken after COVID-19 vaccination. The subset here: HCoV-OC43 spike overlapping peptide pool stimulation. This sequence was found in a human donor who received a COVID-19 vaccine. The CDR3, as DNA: TGCGCCAGCAGCCTCGGACAAGCTGGAAACACCATATATTTT. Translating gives CASSLGQAGNTIYF.